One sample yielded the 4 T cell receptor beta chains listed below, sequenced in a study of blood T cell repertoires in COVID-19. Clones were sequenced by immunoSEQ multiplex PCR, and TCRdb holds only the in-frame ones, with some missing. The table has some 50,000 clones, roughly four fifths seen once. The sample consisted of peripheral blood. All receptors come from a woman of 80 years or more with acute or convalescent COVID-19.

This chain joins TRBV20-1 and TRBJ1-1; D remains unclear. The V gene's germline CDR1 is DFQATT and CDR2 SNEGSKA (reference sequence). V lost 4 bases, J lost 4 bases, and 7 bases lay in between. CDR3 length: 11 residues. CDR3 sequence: CSANSRTEAFF. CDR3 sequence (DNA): TGCAGTGCTAATTCTCGCACTGAAGCTTTCTTT.

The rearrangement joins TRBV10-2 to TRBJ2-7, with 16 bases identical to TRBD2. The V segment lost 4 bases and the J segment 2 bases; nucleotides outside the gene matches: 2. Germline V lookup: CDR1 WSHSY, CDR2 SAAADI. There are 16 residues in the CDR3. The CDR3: CASSAGTSGGAYEQYF. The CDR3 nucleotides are TGCGCCAGCAGTGCCGGGACTAGCGGGGGGGCCTACGAGCAGTACTTC.

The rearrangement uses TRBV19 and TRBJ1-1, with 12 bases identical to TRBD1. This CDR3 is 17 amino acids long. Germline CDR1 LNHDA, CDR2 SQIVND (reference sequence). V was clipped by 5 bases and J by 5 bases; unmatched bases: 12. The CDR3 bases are TGTGCCAGTAGTGTGGGGGGACAGGGGGCCCGGTGGACTGAAGCTTTCTTT. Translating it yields CASSVGGQGARWTEAFF.

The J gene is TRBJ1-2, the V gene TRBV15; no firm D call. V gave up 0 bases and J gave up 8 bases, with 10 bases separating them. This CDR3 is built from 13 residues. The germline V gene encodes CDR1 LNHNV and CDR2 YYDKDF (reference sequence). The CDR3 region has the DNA TGTGCCACCAGCAGAGATCTGGGAGACGGCTACACCTTC. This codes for CATSRDLGDGYTF.